Listed here is a single T cell receptor beta chain. Its cognate antigen is unknown. The data are from a study of post-analysis software for immune sequencing data. TCR beta cDNA libraries included unique molecular identifiers. Roughly 0.5 million cDNA molecules were obtained from approximately 0.91 to 9.4 million T cells. TCRdb recomputed calls from the PCR reads with MiXCR, one row per CDR3 protein. The sample yields approximately 660,000 distinct CDR3 sequences, approximately 60% seen once. J was trimmed by 1 base and V by 6 bases; bases with no gene match: 5. Germline V gene sequence: CDR1 WSHSY, CDR2 SAAADI. CDR3 length: 15 residues. Study-wide findings and caveats: There were five TRBV segments more frequent in patients than controls, and TRBV5-6, TRBV5-1 and TRBV20-1 were among them.

This rearrangement joins TRBV10-2 to TRBJ1-4; 7 bases fit TRBD1. The receptor was isolated from a girl aged 2 to 10 with multiple sclerosis. The specimen sequenced was blood. Here the CDR3 DNA reads TGCGCCAGCAGGTACTCAGGGGGAACTAATGAAAAACTGTTTTTT. Its protein product is CASRYSGGTNEKLFF.